This TCR beta chain was identified in a study of cytomegalovirus exposure and HLA in healthy donors. Study background: Earlier work reported 117 million unique TCR beta sequences from about 190 million T cells. Falling in the Caucasian-associated ancestry cluster were approximately 86% of 350 to 400 genotyped donors. General study findings and limits: High specificity and sensitivity for cytomegalovirus status were reported for the classifier.

The PCR ran on 60 Vbeta and 13 Jbeta primers. Profiling relied on immunoSEQ multiplex PCR, and the TCRdb table lists in-frame clones only, not all of them. The sample carries some 150,000 clones, roughly four fifths recorded once. Donors showed nominal health when sampled, although they likely had unrecorded immune exposures. With respect to this clone: Antigen unknown.

There are 16 residues in the CDR3. Germline values: CDR1 SGHTA, CDR2 FQGNSA. Deletions cut 5 bases from V and 1 base from J, with 14 bases between. The receptor comes from a man aged 45-65 years in good health and CMV-seropositive. This chain links TRBV7-2 with TRBJ2-2, with a weak D call TRBD2 (6 bases). The specimen sequenced was PBMCs. CDR3: CASSPRGGGNTGELFF. The DNA of the CDR3 is TGTGCCAGCAGCCCCCGGGGAGGAGGGAACACCGGGGAGCTGTTTTTT.